This T cell receptor beta chain was recovered during a study of blood T cell repertoires in COVID-19. Study background: The cDNA or gDNA used as material had been derived from T cells, B-cell-depleted T cells, or PBMCs.

As handled by the study authors: Estimation of nucleated cell counts relied on the amplification of reference gene primers. Measured with immunoSEQ multiplex PCR; TCRdb has only the in-frame clones, and not every one. V, J and clone size are taken as reported in that table, and D and trimming were inferred from the DNA itself. Counted here are about 140,000 clones, over 65% occurring once; the ten biggest clones make up over 15%. The CDR3 runs to 13 residues. Between the trimmed V and J ends, which lost 2 bases and 8 bases, there was a span of 11 bases. Germline assignment: CDR1 SGHRS and CDR2 YFSETQ.

The source material was peripheral blood. This receptor was taken from a man over 45 with acute or convalescent COVID-19. This chain connects TRBV5-1 to TRBJ2-1; TRBD1 might be the D (6 bases). CDR3 nucleotides: TGCGCCAGCAGCTTCCAGGGGAGTCATGAGCAGTTCTTC. This codes for CASSFQGSHEQFF.